A single sample gave rise to the 30 T cell receptor beta chains below, sequenced in a study of Graves' ophthalmopathy and Graves' hyperthyroidism. Investigators amplified TCR beta CDR3 regions from RNA transcripts. Second-round multiplex PCR came after a first-round RT-PCR that employed HTBI primers. TCRdb itself ran the multiplex PCR reads through MiXCR, one entry per CDR3 protein. Among about 660,000 distinct CDR3 sequences listed, about two fifths were seen once. The source material was peripheral blood. The receptors stem from an adult man with Graves' ophthalmopathy.

As concerns this clonotype: This sequence may be a read error, since a much larger clone differs from it by one base. The V call is TRBV19, the J call TRBJ1-2, with D tentatively TRBD1 (5 bases). This CDR3 is 12 amino acids long. Germline lookup yields CDR1 LNHDA and CDR2 SQIVND (reference sequence). Here the CDR3 DNA reads TGTACCAGTCACCAGGGTGGCTATGGCTACACCTTC. Residues: CTSHQGGYGYTF.

The chain couples TRBV24-1 to TRBJ2-2; no clear D gene. Trimming shortened V by 3 bases and J by 5 bases, and 9 bases separated the two germline ends. The V gene's germline CDR1 is KGHDR and CDR2 SFDVKD. The CDR3 runs to 14 residues. Written as DNA, the CDR3 is TGTGCCACCAGTGATACCACGGTGACCGGGGAGCTGTTTTTT. This encodes CATSDTTVTGELFF.

There are many counts of this clonotype. The chain links TRBV9 to TRBJ1-2, with TRBD1 matching 9 bases. J lost 8 bases, V lost 3 bases, and 8 bases had no gene match. The CDR3 contains 14 residues. The germline CDR1 and CDR2 sequences are SGDLS and YYNGEE. The DNA for the CDR3 is TGTGCCAGCAGCGGACGGGACAGGGTTGGCGGCTACACCTTC. It encodes CASSGRDRVGGYTF.

This clonotype was counted many times. The gene calls are TRBV29-1 and TRBJ1-5; 7 bases map to TRBD1. The J segment lost 9 bases and the V segment lost 6 bases, leaving 17 bases of the junction unmatched. Germline lookup yields CDR1 SQVTM and CDR2 ANQGSEA. This CDR3 has 15 amino acids. In DNA, the CDR3 is TGCAGCGTACGCCACAACCGGGACAGCGGGCGGCCCCAGCATTTT. Its translation: CSVRHNRDSGRPQHF.

This clonotype was seen a handful of times. V and J are TRBV6-1 and TRBJ2-7; 7 bases map to TRBD1. CDR3 length: 14 residues. Trimming took 11 bases from V and 0 from J; bases not matched to a gene: 10. In germline, CDR1 is MNHNS, CDR2 SASEGT. The CDR3 nucleotides read TGTGCCGTCCGATCGGGACAGTCCTCCTACGAGCAGTACTTC. Translated: CAVRSGQSSYEQYF.

The J gene is TRBJ2-5, the V gene TRBV9; TRBD2 matches at 8 bases. This CDR3 is built from 15 residues. CDR1 and CDR2 (germline): SGDLS, YYNGEE. J lost 3 bases, V lost 0 bases, and 4 bases had no gene match. CDR3 sequence reads: CASSVGPGLEETQYF. The CDR3 DNA is TGTGCCAGCAGCGTAGGCCCGGGACTAGAAGAGACCCAGTACTTC.

This clonotype was detected many times. The chain couples TRBV20-1 to TRBJ1-5; 7 bases agree with TRBD1. The V and J ends lost 0 bases and 3 bases, in that order; junction bases with no gene match: 5. This CDR3 comprises 15 residues. Germline V gene data show CDR1 as DFQATT and CDR2 as SNEGSKA (reference sequence). This CDR3 reads CSARDSGQFNQPQHF. In DNA, the CDR3 is TGCAGTGCTAGAGATTCGGGACAGTTCAATCAGCCCCAGCATTTT.

This clonotype was counted at least ten times. This chain links TRBV25-1 with TRBJ2-7, with 11 nucleotides matching TRBD2. The germline V gene has CDR1 MGHDK and CDR2 SYGVNS. The V segment lost 1 base and the J segment 4 bases; nucleotides outside the gene matches: 6. The CDR3 totals 16 residues. The CDR3 DNA follows: TGTGCCAGCAGTGAATCTAGCGGGAGGCTCGGGTACGAGCAGTACTTC. It translates to CASSESSGRLGYEQYF.

The chain joins TRBV7-9 to TRBJ2-5; 11 positions match TRBD1. The trim removed 5 bases at V and 5 bases at J, leaving 10 bases unmatched. Germline assignment: CDR1 SEHNR and CDR2 FQNEAQ (reference sequence). The CDR3 has 16 amino acids. CDR3 bases: TGTGCCAGCAGCGAATCGGACAGGGGGCCGCGGGAGACCCAGTACTTC. As protein: CASSESDRGPRETQYF. Complete variable domain (other parts from reference TRBV7-9 and TRBJ2-5): DTGVSQNPRHKITKRGQNVTFRCDPISEHNRLYWYRQTLGQGPEFLTYFQNEAQLEKSRLLSDRFSAERPKGSFSTLEIQRTEQGDSAMYLCASSESDRGPRETQYFGPGTRLLVL.

This sequence joins TRBV7-8 and TRBJ2-5; maybe TRBD2 (5 bases). Trimming removed 8 bases from V and 0 bases from J, with 13 bases in between. This CDR3 spans 14 amino acids. The germline CDR1 and CDR2 sequences are SGHVS and FQNEAQ. The CDR3 DNA sequence: TGTGCCAGCTCAGCGGAAACGTACCAAGAGACCCAGTACTTC. It translates to CASSAETYQETQYF.

Regarding this clonotype: The CDR3 does not close with the conserved phenylalanine or tryptophan, likely indicating a read error. No DNA is shown, since the ends of the CDR3 on it are uncertain; the CDR3 is the one TCRdb lists. V gene TRBV15 combines with J gene TRBJ1-2. Germline-derived CDR1 and CDR2 are LNHNV and YYDKDF (reference sequence). Both ends counted, the CDR3 spans 8 residues. The CDR3 sequence: CATSRGKD.

The V and J genes are TRBV29-1 and TRBJ2-2; D perhaps matches TRBD1 (6 bases). This CDR3 spans 15 amino acids. Germline CDR1 SQVTM, CDR2 ANQGSEA. The V gene lost 0 bases and the J gene lost 1 base, with 9 bases spanning the gap. This chain's CDR3 is CSVEDVTGNTGELFF. The CDR3, as DNA: TGCAGCGTTGAAGATGTGACAGGGAACACCGGGGAGCTGTTTTTT.

V is TRBV24-1 and J is TRBJ2-5; D unclear. Deletions cut 0 bases from V and 9 bases from J, with 13 bases between. The CDR3 spans 14 residues. Per germline, CDR1 KGHDR and CDR2 SFDVKD. CDR3 region: CATSDLQGRQPQYF. Written as DNA, the CDR3 is TGTGCCACCAGTGATTTGCAAGGACGTCAGCCCCAGTACTTC.

The J gene is TRBJ2-2, the V gene TRBV24-1; D could derive from TRBD1 or TRBD2 (5 bases each). CDR1 and CDR2 (germline): KGHDR, SFDVKD. Trimming left V 0 bases short and J 1 base short, with 11 bases between. This CDR3 region has 17 residues. In DNA form, the CDR3 reads TGTGCCACCAGTGATTTGTCCGGGACGTGGAACACCGGGGAGCTGTTTTTT. Amino acids: CATSDLSGTWNTGELFF.

The CDR3 DNA is TGTGCCAGTAGAAACACAGGGGGGCCGAGGAATTCACCCCTCCACTTT. The encoded protein is CASRNTGGPRNSPLHF. The V call is TRBV19, the J call TRBJ1-6; 8 positions match TRBD1. V shed 6 bases and J 7 bases; nucleotides not matched to a gene: 11. Germline values: CDR1 LNHDA, CDR2 SQIVND (reference sequence). The CDR3 is made up of 16 amino acids.

This chain connects TRBV29-1 to TRBJ2-7, with D uncertain. The germline V and J ends were trimmed by 2 bases and 6 bases, with 5 bases remaining between them. The germline CDR1 and CDR2 sequences are SQVTM and ANQGSEA. This CDR3 spans 10 amino acids. As DNA, the CDR3 is TGCAGCGTTGAACAGAGCGAGCAGTACTTC. It yields the protein CSVEQSEQYF.

This chain joins TRBV6-5 and TRBJ1-5; TRBD1 is a possible D gene (5 bases). Germline-derived CDR1 and CDR2 are MNHEY and SVGAGI. This CDR3 has 14 residues. Trimming stripped 8 bases from V and 4 bases from J, with 15 bases between. The CDR3 reads CASRSGGGNQPQHF. As DNA, the CDR3 is TGTGCCAGCCGGTCTGGCGGGGGAAATCAGCCCCAGCATTTT.

The V and J genes are TRBV7-9 and TRBJ2-2; 7 positions match TRBD2. Germline values: CDR1 SEHNR, CDR2 FQNEAQ (reference sequence). J was trimmed by 6 bases and V by 11 bases; bases with no gene match: 12. This CDR3 has 14 amino acids. The CDR3: CAWTAGEEAGELFF. CDR3 nucleotides: TGTGCCTGGACGGCGGGGGAGGAAGCCGGGGAGCTGTTTTTT.

V gene TRBV11-2 combines with J gene TRBJ2-7, with 15 bases matching TRBD2. Germline V lookup: CDR1 SGHAT, CDR2 FQNNGV. This CDR3 has 15 residues. V shed 6 bases and J 4 bases; nucleotides not matched to a gene: 4. Here the CDR3 DNA reads TGTGCCAGCAGAGGACTAGCGGGAGGGCCTTACGAGCAGTACTTC. Its translation: CASRGLAGGPYEQYF. Drawing the rest from reference TRBV11-2 and TRBJ2-7, the complete variable domain is EAGVAQSPRYKIIEKRQSVAFWCNPISGHATLYWYQQILGQGPKLLIQFQNNGVVDDSQLPKDRFSAERLKGVDSTLKIQPAKLEDSAVYLCASRGLAGGPYEQYFGPGTRLTVT.

V is TRBV12-3 or TRBV12-4 and J is TRBJ1-5; the D gene is possibly TRBD1 (6 bases). V was shortened by 3 bases and J by 7 bases, with 10 bases between the two germline ends. CDR3 length: 13 amino acids. DNA of the CDR3: TGTGCCAGCAGTTTCGGGGGCATCCAGCCCCAGCATTTT. As protein: CASSFGGIQPQHF.

This clonotype was detected many times. J is TRBJ1-5 and V is TRBV6-4; D is uncertain. V lost 6 bases and J lost 1, with 7 bases in between. Germline V lookup: CDR1 MRHNA, CDR2 SNTAGT. There are 13 residues in the CDR3. CDR3 loop: CASSADSNQPQHF. The CDR3 DNA reads as TGTGCCAGCAGCGCCGACAGCAATCAGCCCCAGCATTTT.

The chain is built from TRBV7-9 and TRBJ1-5; no reliable D call. Germline V gives CDR1 SEHNR, CDR2 FQNEAQ (reference sequence). The length of the CDR3 is 14 residues. V dropped 5 bases and J dropped 7 bases, with 15 bases sitting between them. Here the CDR3 reads CASSQDRRIQPQHF. In nucleotides, the CDR3 is TGTGCCAGCAGCCAAGATCGTCGAATCCAGCCCCAGCATTTT.

With respect to this clonotype: Its ends do not fully match the called genes, so a read error is possible. The chain has TRBV13 and TRBJ2-2; possibly TRBD1 for D (5 bases). There are 15 residues in the CDR3. From germline, CDR1 is PRHDT and CDR2 FYEKMQ (reference sequence). The CDR3 region has the DNA TGTGCCAACAGCTTAGGGGCCAGGGTGGCCGGGGAGCTGTTTTTT. The encoded protein is CANSLGARVAGELFF.

Note on this clonotype: Just one base apart from a much larger clone, this may be a read error. The chain combines TRBV7-6 with TRBJ2-7; unclear D gene. The CDR3 length is 13 residues. CDR1 and CDR2 (germline): SGHVS, FNYEAQ. The CDR3 nucleotides read TGTGCCAGCAACTTAGATCTAACCTACGAGCAGTACTTC. Translating it yields CASNLDLTYEQYF.

The chain has TRBV19 and TRBJ2-2; the match to TRBD1 covers 7 bases. Germline V gives CDR1 LNHDA, CDR2 SQIVND (reference sequence). CDR3 length: 16 residues. The V and J ends lost 4 bases and 6 bases, in that order; junction bases with no gene match: 11. The CDR3, as DNA: TGTGCCAGTAGTAGAGTCAGGGACAGCCCACCCGGGGAGCTGTTTTTT. Protein sequence: CASSRVRDSPPGELFF.

The J gene is TRBJ2-1, the V gene TRBV25-1; D is uncertain. This CDR3 has 12 amino acids. V lost 1 base to trimming and J lost 8 bases, with 6 bases between them. The germline gives CDR1 MGHDK, CDR2 SYGVNS. The CDR3: CASSEFSDEQFF. CDR3 nucleotides: TGTGCCAGCAGTGAATTCTCCGATGAGCAGTTCTTC.

This clonotype was counted ten times or more. CDR3 sequence: CASSLGYHEQYF. The CDR3 coding sequence is TGCGCCAGCAGCTTAGGGTACCACGAGCAGTACTTC. The V and J genes are TRBV5-1 and TRBJ2-7, with unresolved D. Between the trimmed V and J ends, which lost 2 bases and 5 bases, there was a span of 8 bases. Germline V gene sequence: CDR1 SGHRS, CDR2 YFSETQ. This CDR3 comprises 12 residues.

In regard to this clonotype: Sequence at one end of the junction differs from germline and may be a read error. DNA of the CDR3: TGCGCCAGCAGCCTTGAACTCCGGGCCGAGGCTAACTATGGCTACACCTTC. Translating gives CASSLELRAEANYGYTF. The gene calls are TRBV7-9 and TRBJ1-2; D unresolved. CDR1 SEHNR and CDR2 FQNEAQ come from the germline V gene (reference sequence). This CDR3 spans 17 amino acids.

The chain recombines TRBV7-8 with TRBJ2-7; 7 bases are shared with TRBD1. CDR3 size: 15 residues. Germline CDR1 SGHVS, CDR2 FQNEAQ. Trimming cost V 6 bases and J 0 bases; bases outside gene matches: 8. CDR3 nucleotides: TGTGCCAGCAGTTTCTGGGACAGTTCCTCCTACGAGCAGTACTTC. Encoded protein: CASSFWDSSSYEQYF. Full variable domain (outside the CDR3, taken from reference TRBV7-8 and TRBJ2-7): GAGVSQSPRYKVAKRGQDVALRCDPISGHVSLFWYQQALGQGPEFLTYFQNEAQLDKSGLPSDRFFAERPEGSVSTLKIQRTQQEDSAVYLCASSFWDSSSYEQYFGPGTRLTVT.

This chain connects TRBV13 to TRBJ2-7; D call uncertain. This CDR3 contains 12 residues. Germline-derived CDR1 and CDR2 are PRHDT and FYEKMQ (reference sequence). Deletions cut 1 base from V and 5 bases from J, with 6 bases between. For the CDR3, the DNA is TGTGCCAGCAGCTTAGAGATCGACGAGCAGTACTTC. The encoded protein is CASSLEIDEQYF.